This is a list of T cell receptor beta chains from one sample in a study of T cells in Graves' hyperthyroidism and ophthalmopathy. TCRdb called the multiplex PCR reads again in MiXCR, with one record for every CDR3 protein. The sample holds approximately 360,000 distinct CDR3 sequences, 15% to 17% seen once. The sequencing sample was made of blood. The source of these receptors is a young woman with Graves' hyperthyroidism that later progressed to Graves' ophthalmopathy. CDR3s include the opening cysteine and the closing phenylalanine or tryptophan. D genes are given only for firm matches. Some rows mark clone size as missing; the rest say once, few, many or name a class of expanded clone.

cdr3_aa cdr3_nt clone_size d_call j_call v_call
CASSHQGAGRREQYF TGTGCCAGCAGCCATCAGGGGGCGGGCCGGCGCGAGCAGTACTTC many TRBD1 TRBJ2-7 TRBV16
CATTPGRTSGANVLTF TGTGCCACCACCCCGGGCCGCACTTCTGGGGCCAACGTCCTGACTTTC few . TRBJ2-6 TRBV10-3
CATSGSRDAAETQYF TGTGCCACCAGCGGGAGCCGGGACGCCGCGGAGACCCAGTACTTC . . TRBJ2-5 TRBV15
CASSLWGRWTESNQPQHF TGTGCCAGCAGTTTATGGGGGCGTTGGACAGAGAGCAATCAGCCCCAGCATTTT . . TRBJ1-5 TRBV28
CASSLASGQGQVYGYTF TGTGCCAGCAGCTTAGCGTCGGGACAGGGTCAAGTCTATGGCTACACCTTC . TRBD1 TRBJ1-2 TRBV7-8
CASSLMGGSGSPLHF TGTGCCAGCAGCCTGATGGGAGGGAGCGGGTCACCCCTCCACTTT few . TRBJ1-6 TRBV9
CASSEDRGGQPQHF TGTGCCAGCAGTGAAGACAGGGGAGGTCAGCCCCAGCATTTT many TRBD1 TRBJ1-5 TRBV28
CATTDKPSYEQYF TGTGCCACGACGGACAAACCTTCCTACGAGCAGTACTTC . . TRBJ2-7 TRBV28
CASSVGQGSPFGYTF TGTGCCAGCAGCGTCGGACAGGGGTCCCCGTTTGGCTACACCTTC many TRBD1 TRBJ1-2 TRBV2
CSASPRDREADTQYF TGCAGTGCTTCTCCCCGGGACAGGGAAGCAGATACGCAGTATTTT . TRBD1 TRBJ2-3 TRBV20-1
CASSDPGSGNTIYF TGTGCCAGCAGCGATCCAGGCTCTGGAAACACCATATATTTT few . TRBJ1-3 TRBV9
CASSLLDRPNTEAFF TGTGCCAGCAGCTTGTTGGACAGGCCGAACACTGAAGCTTTCTTT few TRBD1 TRBJ1-1 TRBV5-8
CSARILQGNEQYF TGCAGTGCTAGAATACTACAGGGGAACGAGCAGTACTTC . TRBD1 TRBJ2-7 TRBV20-1
CASSFGLAASSYEQYF TGTGCCAGCAGCTTTGGACTAGCGGCGAGCTCCTACGAGCAGTACTTC . TRBD2 TRBJ2-7 TRBV7-2
CASARTGTYEQYF TGTGCCAGTGCAAGGACAGGCACCTACGAGCAGTACTTC few TRBD1 TRBJ2-7 TRBV19
CASSLSQNYGYTF TGTGCCAGCAGTTTAAGCCAGAACTATGGCTACACCTTC few . TRBJ1-2 TRBV27
CASQSGSQETQYF TGTGCCAGCCAAAGTGGGTCCCAAGAGACCCAGTACTTC . . TRBJ2-5 TRBV9
CSARPARAYNEQFF TGCAGTGCTAGACCGGCGAGGGCCTACAATGAGCAGTTCTTC many . TRBJ2-1 TRBV20-1
CASSLTSGKYEQYF TGTGCCAGCAGTTTAACTAGCGGGAAGTACGAGCAGTACTTC . TRBD2 TRBJ2-7 TRBV27
CASSRPRASGRANEQFF TGTGCCAGTAGCCGTCCGCGGGCTAGCGGGAGGGCCAATGAGCAGTTCTTC few TRBD2 TRBJ2-1 TRBV19
CASSTGDTQYF TGTGCCAGCAGTACAGGGGATACGCAGTATTTT . . TRBJ2-3 TRBV6-2/TRBV6-3
CASSSGGISSYEQYF TGCGCCAGCAGCTCTGGGGGGATTAGCTCCTACGAGCAGTACTTC . . TRBJ2-7 TRBV5-1
CSAAGRNSYEQYF TGCAGTGCTGCGGGACGGAACTCCTACGAGCAGTACTTC . . TRBJ2-7 TRBV20-1
CASSLPTGANVLTF TGCGCCAGCAGCTTACCTACTGGGGCCAACGTCCTGACTTTC few . TRBJ2-6 TRBV5-1
CASSLADTGVYGYTF TGCGCCAGCAGCTTGGCGGACACAGGGGTCTATGGCTACACCTTC . TRBD1 TRBJ1-2 TRBV5-1
CASSLIRTGELFF TGTGCCAGCAGTTTAATCCGCACCGGGGAGCTGTTTTTT many . TRBJ2-2 TRBV12-3/TRBV12-4
CASSERDRSYEQYF TGTGCCAGCAGCGAAAGGGACAGATCCTACGAGCAGTACTTC many TRBD1 TRBJ2-7 TRBV28
CASEAGQGSYNEQFF TGTGCCAGCGAGGCCGGGCAGGGCTCCTACAATGAGCAGTTCTTC few . TRBJ2-1 TRBV6-1
CSATRLYEQYF TGCAGTGCCACGAGACTGTACGAGCAGTACTTC many . TRBJ2-7 TRBV20-1
CAVKRDLNEKLFF TGTGCCGTCAAGCGGGACCTTAATGAAAAACTGTTTTTT . . TRBJ1-4 TRBV6-1
CASSLYGSSYEQYF TGTGCCAGCAGTTTATACGGGAGTTCCTACGAGCAGTACTTC . . TRBJ2-7 TRBV27
CASSTGLLNTEAFF TGCGCCAGCAGCACTGGACTGCTGAACACTGAAGCTTTCTTT . . TRBJ1-1 TRBV5-1
CASRPPGLAGPAGELFF TGTGCCAGCAGGCCCCCGGGACTAGCGGGCCCCGCTGGGGAGCTGTTTTTT many TRBD2 TRBJ2-2 TRBV7-2
CSVEDQGAGEVAGANVLTF TGCAGCGTTGAAGATCAAGGGGCAGGGGAGGTAGCTGGGGCCAACGTCCTGACTTTC . . TRBJ2-6 TRBV29-1
CASSLLGLGVGGELFF TGTGCCAGCAGCTTACTCGGCCTAGGGGTAGGGGGGGAGCTGTTTTTT few . TRBJ2-2 TRBV7-2
CASSITGGIYEQYF TGTGCCAGTAGTATAACAGGGGGTATCTACGAGCAGTACTTC few TRBD1 TRBJ2-7 TRBV19
CASSYRPTSPDLTYEQYF TGCGCCAGCAGCTATCGGCCGACCTCGCCTGACCTAACCTACGAGCAGTACTTC . . TRBJ2-7 TRBV5-1
CSGGSDTQYF TGCAGCGGAGGGTCAGATACGCAGTATTTT many . TRBJ2-3 TRBV29-1
CASSLWSGSETQYF TGTGCCAGCAGCTTATGGAGCGGGAGCGAGACCCAGTACTTC many TRBD2 TRBJ2-5 TRBV11-2
CASSRGDGTEQFF TGTGCCAGCAGCCGGGGGGACGGGACTGAGCAGTTCTTC few TRBD2 TRBJ2-1 TRBV9
CASSYRGPGSGANVLTF TGTGCCAGCAGTTATAGAGGCCCAGGGAGTGGGGCCAACGTCCTGACTTTC many . TRBJ2-6 TRBV6-1
CSATPGQLMNTEAFF TGCAGTGCTACGCCGGGACAGCTCATGAACACTGAAGCTTTCTTT many TRBD1 TRBJ1-1 TRBV20-1
CSALFGRSYNEQFF TGCAGTGCCCTCTTCGGGAGATCCTACAATGAGCAGTTCTTC . . TRBJ2-1 TRBV20-1
CASSTYWGRNEQYF TGTGCCAGTAGTACCTACTGGGGGCGAAACGAGCAGTACTTC once . TRBJ2-7 TRBV19
CSARHGTSGRAGQYF TGCAGTGCTCGACACGGGACTAGCGGGAGGGCCGGGCAGTATTTT few TRBD2 TRBJ2-3 TRBV20-1
CSARGTEGTDTQYF TGCAGTGCTAGAGGGACAGAGGGCACAGATACGCAGTATTTT many . TRBJ2-3 TRBV20-1
CAISGTEYQETQYF TGTGCCATCAGCGGGACAGAGTACCAAGAGACCCAGTACTTC many TRBD1 TRBJ2-5 TRBV10-3
CASTAGDLNEKLFF TGTGCCAGCACTGCAGGGGATCTTAATGAAAAACTGTTTTTT . . TRBJ1-4 TRBV2
CASSLEGYEQYF TGTGCCAGCAGTTTAGAGGGCTACGAGCAGTACTTC many . TRBJ2-7 TRBV5-1
CASSAVSGRVSSYEQYF TGTGCCAGCAGCGCAGTTAGCGGGAGGGTAAGCTCCTACGAGCAGTACTTC many TRBD2 TRBJ2-7 TRBV11-2
CASSPGGGVPDTQYF TGTGCCAGCTCACCGGGGGGAGGAGTTCCAGATACGCAGTATTTT many . TRBJ2-3 TRBV18
CASSTTGGGRTDTQYF TGTGCCAGCAGCACGACAGGGGGCGGGCGCACAGATACGCAGTATTTT . TRBD1 TRBJ2-3 TRBV27
CAISVTGGSQETQYF TGTGCCATCAGTGTAACAGGGGGGTCACAAGAGACCCAGTACTTC . TRBD1 TRBJ2-5 TRBV10-3
CASSMWPGQGAYEQYF TGTGCCAGTAGTATGTGGCCGGGACAGGGGGCTTACGAGCAGTACTTC . TRBD1 TRBJ2-7 TRBV19
CSVIGGSYNEQFF TGCAGTGTCATTGGAGGCTCCTACAATGAGCAGTTCTTC . . TRBJ2-1 TRBV20-1